This T cell receptor beta chain came from a study of cytomegalovirus exposure and HLA in healthy donors. PCR employed 60 Vbeta and 13 Jbeta primers. Data came from immunoSEQ multiplex PCR; TCRdb stores just in-frame clones and leaves some out. The sample records around 200,000 clones, over 80% being singletons. After removal of 6 bases from V and 11 bases from J, the junction contained 7 bases not matched to a gene. The germline CDR1 and CDR2 sequences are SNHLY and FYNNEI. The CDR3 has 12 amino acids. This clone was seen a single time. The sample was PBMCs. The V gene is TRBV2, the J gene TRBJ1-1, with TRBD1 matching over 9 bases. This receptor was obtained from a man between 40 and 49 years old in good health and CMV-seropositive. CDR3 sequence: CASRATGGGAFF. The CDR3 DNA follows: TGTGCCAGCAGAGCGACAGGGGGAGGCGCTTTCTTT.